The 16 T cell receptor beta chains below come from one sample, sequenced in a study of radiotherapy plus CTLA-4 blockade in lung cancer. The method was immunoSEQ multiplex PCR; TCRdb's version includes in-frame clones alone and lacks a portion of them. The sample has 81,000 or so clones; around nine tenths are singletons. This sample comprised peripheral blood, obtained from a patient treated with radiotherapy plus ipilimumab. The source of these receptors is a human donor with non-small cell lung cancer who had stable disease on radiotherapy plus ipilimumab.

This rearrangement joins TRBV5-1 to TRBJ2-5; 9 positions match TRBD2. CDR1 SGHRS and CDR2 YFSETQ come from the germline V gene. This CDR3 has 15 residues. V lost 0 bases to trimming and J lost 2 bases; unmatched junction nucleotides: 2. The CDR3 DNA sequence: TGCGCCAGCAGCTTGGTGGCGGGAGGGCAAGAGACCCAGTACTTC. Residues: CASSLVAGGQETQYF.

The V and J genes are TRBV28 and TRBJ2-1; tentatively, D is TRBD2 (5 bases). CDR1 and CDR2 (germline): MDHEN, SYDVKM. The CDR3 sequence is 16 residues long. The ends were cut back, 6 bases at V and 7 bases at J, with 22 bases in the middle. The CDR3 region is CASSLPQGGPWNEQFF. The CDR3 nucleotides read TGTGCCAGCAGCCTCCCGCAAGGCGGGCCTTGGAATGAGCAGTTCTTC.

J is TRBJ2-5 and V is TRBV28; D is undetermined. V dropped 5 bases and J dropped 5 bases, with 9 bases sitting between them. Looked up from germline, CDR1 is MDHEN and CDR2 is SYDVKM. The CDR3 extends over 12 amino acids. The CDR3 spells CASSVHGETQYF. The CDR3 DNA sequence: TGTGCCAGCAGTGTACATGGGGAGACCCAGTACTTC.

The rearrangement uses TRBV6-1 and TRBJ2-5, with 10 bases fitting TRBD2. CDR3 length: 14 residues. V shed 3 bases and J 6 bases; nucleotides not matched to a gene: 4. Germline V lookup: CDR1 MNHNS, CDR2 SASEGT. The CDR3: CASSDPSGGKTQYF. CDR3 bases: TGTGCCAGCAGTGATCCTAGCGGGGGCAAGACCCAGTACTTC.

This clone is a singleton in its sample. The chain joins TRBV6-5 to TRBJ1-5; D remains unclear. V lost 6 bases and J lost 0, with 6 bases in between. The CDR3 length is 13 residues. Germline CDR1 is MNHEY and CDR2 is SVGAGI. The CDR3 sequence: CASRAFSNQPQHF. Written as DNA, the CDR3 is TGTGCCAGCAGGGCCTTTAGCAATCAGCCCCAGCATTTT.

About this clone itself: Other DNA sequences in the same sample also yield this CDR3. DNA of the CDR3: TGTGCCAGCAGCTTAGATCCCTGGGGACAGGGAGTAACCGGGGAGCTGTTTTTT. Its protein is CASSLDPWGQGVTGELFF. The chain has TRBV11-3 and TRBJ2-2, with 9 bases that match TRBD1. V was pared by 0 bases and J by 5 bases, with 10 bases of the junction left unmatched. Germline lookup yields CDR1 SGHNT and CDR2 YENEEA. This CDR3 spans 18 amino acids.

The chain recombines TRBV6-1 with TRBJ1-1; D is ambiguous. CDR3 length: 15 residues. V lost 5 bases and J lost 0, with 13 bases in between. From germline, CDR1 is MNHNS and CDR2 SASEGT. CDR3 DNA: TGTGCCAGCAGTCCCCGGGGAACCATGAACACTGAAGCTTTCTTT. Its translation is CASSPRGTMNTEAFF.

The gene calls are TRBV30 and TRBJ1-2; D is ambiguous. Trimming took 3 bases from V and 2 from J, leaving 10 bases between them. CDR3 length equals 13 residues. CDR1 and CDR2 (germline): GTSNPN, SVGIG (reference sequence). CDR3 in amino acids: CAWSAIRNYGYTF. The CDR3 coding sequence is TGTGCCTGGAGCGCAATTAGAAACTATGGCTACACCTTC.

This clone has more than one count but fewer than ten. CDR3 protein: CASSIAGGNTGELFF. CDR3 coding DNA: TGTGCCAGTAGTATAGCTGGCGGGAACACCGGGGAGCTGTTTTTT. The gene calls are TRBV19 and TRBJ2-2; D remains ambiguous. The germline V gene has CDR1 LNHDA and CDR2 SQIVND (reference sequence). V was trimmed by 1 base and J by 1 base, leaving 7 bases between them. CDR3 size: 15 residues.

Here the CDR3 DNA reads TGCAGCGTTGACAGGGGGCCTGGGGAAGCTTTCTTT. This encodes CSVDRGPGEAFF. This chain joins TRBV29-1 and TRBJ1-1; TRBD1 agrees at 8 bases. This CDR3 comprises 12 residues. The germline V gene has CDR1 SQVTM and CDR2 ANQGSEA. After removal of 3 bases from V and 8 bases from J, the junction contained 5 bases not matched to a gene.

A few counts support this clone. V and J are TRBV7-9 and TRBJ2-1, with TRBD2 identical over 11 bases. This CDR3 is built from 16 residues. With 2 bases clipped from V and 4 bases from J, the junction kept 4 bases outside the gene matches. Germline V CDR1 and CDR2: SEHNR, FQNEAQ (reference sequence). The DNA of the CDR3 is TGTGCCAGCAGCTTATCTCGGACTAGCGGGTACAATGAGCAGTTCTTC. Amino acid sequence: CASSLSRTSGYNEQFF.

The chain has TRBV5-1 and TRBJ2-7; no firm D call. Deletions cut 1 base from V and 5 bases from J, with 10 bases between. Germline V gene sequence: CDR1 SGHRS, CDR2 YFSETQ. The CDR3 totals 13 residues. CDR3 bases: TGCGCCAGCAGCTTGTTTCCGAGCGACGAGCAGTACTTC. Protein sequence: CASSLFPSDEQYF.

This clone is a singleton in its sample. V and J are TRBV6-1 and TRBJ1-3; no clear D gene. The CDR3 consists of 15 residues. The germline gives CDR1 MNHNS, CDR2 SASEGT. V was pared by 5 bases and J by 1 base, with 12 bases between. CDR3 loop: CASSLTVPSGNTIYF. As DNA, the CDR3 is TGTGCCAGCAGTTTAACAGTCCCATCTGGAAACACCATATATTTT.

This clone has just a few counts. CDR3 DNA: TGCGCCAGCAGTGACCCGGGACTAGCGAGGTCCTACGAGCAGTACTTC. This sequence encodes CASSDPGLARSYEQYF. This rearrangement joins TRBV10-2 to TRBJ2-7; TRBD2 matches 10 bases. V shed 3 bases, J shed 1 base, and the junction held 6 bases outside the gene matches. Germline CDR1 is WSHSY and CDR2 is SAAADI. The CDR3 spans 16 residues.

This clone occurred once. The rearrangement joins TRBV19 to TRBJ1-2; D gene ambiguous. The CDR3 is made up of 13 amino acids. With 5 bases removed from V and 5 bases from J, the gap between germline ends came to 12 bases. Germline loops: CDR1 LNHDA, CDR2 SQIVND (reference sequence). The CDR3 sequence: CASSLTAYYGYTF. CDR3 coding DNA: TGTGCCAGTAGTCTGACCGCCTATTATGGCTACACCTTC. Looking up the rest from reference TRBV19 and TRBJ1-2 gives the full variable domain: DGGITQSPKYLFRKEGQNVTLSCEQNLNHDAMYWYRQDPGQGLRLIYYSQIVNDFQKGDIAEGYSVSREKKESFPLTVTSAQKNPTAFYLCASSLTAYYGYTFGSGTRLTVV.

This chain links TRBV11-2 with TRBJ2-2, with D possibly being TRBD1 or TRBD2 (5 bases each). Germline V CDR1 and CDR2: SGHAT, FQNNGV. V was shortened by 8 bases and J by 1 base, with 17 bases between the two germline ends. The CDR3 consists of 16 residues. CDR3 bases: TGTGCCAGCGGACTCCCTGCGACAGTGAACACCGGGGAGCTGTTTTTT. Amino acid sequence: CASGLPATVNTGELFF.